The rows below give T cell receptor beta chains drawn from one sample of a study of OX40 agonist ivuxolimab in advanced cancers. TCRdb keeps only in-frame clones here, not all; method: immunoSEQ multiplex PCR. The repertoire consists of approximately 45,000 clones, with roughly 94% occurring once and the leading ten covering 9.5% to 12%. This specimen consisted of CD4+ or CD8+ T cells sorted from blood, obtained in a trial of the OX40 agonist ivuxolimab. The origin of the receptors is an adult with an advanced solid tumor such as melanoma, head and neck, liver or kidney cancer. The CDR3 runs from the conserved cysteine through the conserved F or W. A D gene is named only where the DNA matches it firmly. Clone size is stated in some rows and not others, as once, few, many or a class when expanded.

j_call: TRBJ2-1
d_call: NA
clone_size: NA
v_call: TRBV4-3
cdr3_aa: CASSHGTYNEQFF
cdr3_nt: TGCGCCAGCAGCCATGGGACCTACAATGAGCAGTTCTTC

j_call: TRBJ2-1
d_call: NA
clone_size: NA
v_call: TRBV9
cdr3_aa: CASSPGGRPYSYNEQFF
cdr3_nt: TGTGCCAGCAGCCCCGGGGGCCGACCCTATTCCTACAATGAGCAGTTCTTC

j_call: TRBJ2-7
d_call: TRBD2
clone_size: NA
v_call: TRBV11-1
cdr3_aa: CASSQWTSGAYEQYF
cdr3_nt: TGTGCCAGCAGCCAATGGACTAGTGGGGCCTACGAGCAGTACTTC

j_call: TRBJ2-7
d_call: NA
clone_size: NA
v_call: TRBV12-1
cdr3_aa: CASSYRLAGGPPRGEQYF
cdr3_nt: TGTGCCAGCAGCTACAGACTAGCGGGAGGGCCACCTAGGGGGGAGCAGTACTTC

j_call: TRBJ2-3
d_call: NA
clone_size: NA
v_call: TRBV27
cdr3_aa: CASSPGLGTDTQYF
cdr3_nt: TGTGCCAGCAGTCCCGGGCTGGGCACAGATACGCAGTATTTT

j_call: TRBJ2-7
d_call: NA
clone_size: NA
v_call: TRBV28
cdr3_aa: CASTGTNSYEQYF
cdr3_nt: TGTGCCAGCACTGGGACAAACTCCTACGAGCAGTACTTC

j_call: TRBJ1-5
d_call: NA
clone_size: NA
v_call: TRBV9
cdr3_aa: CASSVGGDYQPQHF
cdr3_nt: TGTGCCAGCAGCGTAGGAGGAGACTATCAGCCCCAGCATTTT

j_call: TRBJ2-5
d_call: TRBD2
clone_size: NA
v_call: TRBV19
cdr3_aa: CASSATSGAQETQYF
cdr3_nt: TGTGCCAGTAGTGCGACTAGCGGGGCTCAAGAGACCCAGTACTTC

j_call: TRBJ1-1
d_call: NA
clone_size: NA
v_call: TRBV4-2
cdr3_aa: CASSQDRRGAGEAFF
cdr3_nt: TGTGCCAGCAGCCAAGATCGCAGGGGCGCGGGTGAAGCTTTCTTT

j_call: TRBJ2-7
d_call: TRBD2
clone_size: few
v_call: TRBV7-6
cdr3_aa: CASSLGGGPNEQYF
cdr3_nt: TGTGCCAGCAGCTTAGGGGGAGGGCCCAACGAGCAGTACTTC

j_call: TRBJ2-7
d_call: NA
clone_size: NA
v_call: TRBV5-6
cdr3_aa: CASSRGPSYEQYF
cdr3_nt: TGTGCCAGCAGCCGAGGGCCCTCCTACGAGCAGTACTTC

j_call: TRBJ2-7
d_call: NA
clone_size: NA
v_call: TRBV25-1
cdr3_aa: CASSEGHSYEQYF
cdr3_nt: TGTGCCAGCAGCGAGGGACATTCCTACGAGCAGTACTTC

j_call: TRBJ2-7
d_call: NA
clone_size: NA
v_call: TRBV7-9
cdr3_aa: CASVIQGREQYF
cdr3_nt: TGTGCCAGCGTGATACAGGGACGCGAGCAGTACTTC

j_call: TRBJ2-7
d_call: NA
clone_size: NA
v_call: TRBV11-3
cdr3_aa: CARRHEQYF
cdr3_nt: TGTGCCAGGCGACACGAGCAGTACTTC

j_call: TRBJ1-1
d_call: NA
clone_size: once
v_call: TRBV28
cdr3_aa: CASSLRREYTEAFF
cdr3_nt: TGTGCCAGCAGTTTGAGGAGGGAGTACACTGAAGCTTTCTTT

j_call: TRBJ1-1
d_call: NA
clone_size: NA
v_call: TRBV28
cdr3_aa: CASSPVSKSITTEAFF
cdr3_nt: TGTGCCAGCAGTCCGGTGTCGAAATCAATAACCACTGAAGCTTTCTTT

j_call: TRBJ2-3
d_call: NA
clone_size: once
v_call: TRBV7-3
cdr3_aa: CASSLSSTDTQYF
cdr3_nt: TGTGCCAGCAGCCTCTCTAGCACAGATACGCAGTATTTT

j_call: TRBJ2-7
d_call: TRBD1
clone_size: NA
v_call: TRBV6-5
cdr3_aa: CASRGQGEYEQYF
cdr3_nt: TGTGCCAGCAGAGGACAGGGAGAATACGAGCAGTACTTC

j_call: TRBJ2-7
d_call: NA
clone_size: NA
v_call: TRBV7-2
cdr3_aa: CASSLADLSYEQYF
cdr3_nt: TGTGCCAGCAGCTTAGCGGACTTGTCCTACGAGCAGTACTTC

j_call: TRBJ2-7
d_call: NA
clone_size: NA
v_call: TRBV14
cdr3_aa: CASSQDPPLAHF
cdr3_nt: TGTGCCAGCAGCCAAGATCCCCCACTGGCGCACTTC

j_call: TRBJ2-4
d_call: NA
clone_size: NA
v_call: TRBV9
cdr3_aa: CASSVDGAKNIQYF
cdr3_nt: TGTGCCAGCAGCGTAGACGGAGCCAAAAACATTCAGTACTTC

j_call: TRBJ2-7
d_call: NA
clone_size: once
v_call: TRBV5-5
cdr3_aa: CASSPTPEQAARYEQYF
cdr3_nt: TGTGCCAGCAGCCCGACCCCAGAGCAGGCGGCTAGGTACGAGCAGTACTTC

j_call: TRBJ2-1
d_call: TRBD1
clone_size: NA
v_call: TRBV2
cdr3_aa: CASSGGQGDYNEQFF
cdr3_nt: TGTGCCAGCAGTGGGGGACAGGGAGACTACAATGAGCAGTTCTTC

j_call: TRBJ2-5
d_call: NA
clone_size: NA
v_call: TRBV25-1
cdr3_aa: CARTRVVGETQYF
cdr3_nt: TGTGCCAGGACCAGGGTTGTTGGAGAGACCCAGTACTTC

j_call: TRBJ2-1
d_call: TRBD2
clone_size: NA
v_call: TRBV7-9
cdr3_aa: CASSFLGLAGVYLYNEQFF
cdr3_nt: TGTGCCAGCAGCTTTTTGGGACTAGCGGGAGTCTACCTATACAATGAGCAGTTCTTC

j_call: TRBJ2-1
d_call: NA
clone_size: NA
v_call: TRBV7-3
cdr3_aa: CASSPRLNSYNEQFF
cdr3_nt: TGTGCCAGCAGCCCGCGGTTAAACTCCTACAATGAGCAGTTCTTC

j_call: TRBJ2-1
d_call: TRBD2
clone_size: NA
v_call: TRBV19
cdr3_aa: CASRRNKGLAEPYNEQFF
cdr3_nt: TGTGCCAGTAGACGAAATAAGGGACTAGCGGAACCCTACAATGAGCAGTTCTTC

j_call: TRBJ2-5
d_call: TRBD1
clone_size: NA
v_call: TRBV2
cdr3_aa: CASRVGQGARETQYF
cdr3_nt: TGTGCCAGCAGAGTCGGACAGGGGGCTAGAGAGACCCAGTACTTC

j_call: TRBJ2-1
d_call: TRBD2
clone_size: NA
v_call: TRBV7-3
cdr3_aa: CASSLGGAIGDEQFF
cdr3_nt: TGTGCCAGCAGCTTGGGAGGGGCGATTGGCGATGAGCAGTTCTTC

j_call: TRBJ2-7
d_call: NA
clone_size: NA
v_call: TRBV5-1
cdr3_aa: CASSEADFPSSYEQYF
cdr3_nt: TGCGCCAGCAGCGAAGCGGACTTTCCGAGCTCCTACGAGCAGTACTTC

j_call: TRBJ2-3
d_call: NA
clone_size: NA
v_call: TRBV10-3
cdr3_aa: CAISETVTDTQYF
cdr3_nt: TGTGCCATCAGTGAGACAGTAACAGATACGCAGTATTTT

j_call: TRBJ2-7
d_call: TRBD1
clone_size: NA
v_call: TRBV15
cdr3_aa: CATSPRPGQGVYEQYF
cdr3_nt: TGTGCCACCAGCCCAAGGCCGGGACAGGGGGTCTACGAGCAGTACTTC

j_call: TRBJ1-5
d_call: NA
clone_size: few
v_call: TRBV13
cdr3_aa: CASSLARSGGSQPQHF
cdr3_nt: TGTGCCAGCAGCTTAGCGCGGAGTGGAGGGAGTCAGCCCCAGCATTTT

j_call: TRBJ2-2
d_call: NA
clone_size: NA
v_call: TRBV27
cdr3_aa: CASSLSLYTGELFF
cdr3_nt: TGTGCCAGCAGTTTAAGTCTATACACCGGGGAGCTGTTTTTT

j_call: TRBJ1-1
d_call: NA
clone_size: NA
v_call: TRBV6-5
cdr3_aa: CASSYSNRLITEAFF
cdr3_nt: TGTGCCAGCAGTTACTCGAACAGGTTGATCACTGAAGCTTTCTTT

j_call: TRBJ1-1
d_call: NA
clone_size: NA
v_call: TRBV15
cdr3_aa: CATSRVTTGPGTEAFF
cdr3_nt: TGTGCCACCAGCAGAGTAACAACAGGGCCGGGCACTGAAGCTTTCTTT

j_call: TRBJ2-3
d_call: TRBD1
clone_size: NA
v_call: TRBV9
cdr3_aa: CASSPRRTGGVTDTQYF
cdr3_nt: TGTGCCAGCAGCCCTCGCCGGACAGGGGGAGTCACAGATACGCAGTATTTT

j_call: TRBJ1-1
d_call: NA
clone_size: NA
v_call: TRBV7-8
cdr3_aa: CASSLSGGPFTEAFF
cdr3_nt: TGTGCCAGCAGCTTATCGGGGGGGCCGTTCACTGAAGCTTTCTTT